The next 9 T cell receptor beta chains were all read from a single sample in a study of blood T cell repertoires in COVID-19. The assay was immunoSEQ multiplex PCR, and TCRdb's table has in-frame clones only and misses some. The sample consists of 250,000 or so clones, around 81% of them appearing once. The sequenced material came from PBMCs or T cells enriched from blood (not recorded which). These receptors all come from a man in his fifties who had recovered from COVID-19.

The chain joins TRBV9 to TRBJ2-3, with D unclear. Trimming removed 0 bases at V and 2 bases at J, with 10 bases between. This CDR3 spans 15 amino acids. Germline CDR1 and CDR2: SGDLS and YYNGEE. The CDR3: CASSVAVRNTDTQYF. The CDR3 coding sequence is TGTGCCAGCAGCGTAGCAGTCCGAAACACAGATACGCAGTATTTT.

This chain links TRBV7-3 with TRBJ2-5, with D possibly being TRBD2 (5 bases). The V gene lost 5 bases and the J gene lost 5 bases, with 12 bases spanning the gap. CDR1 and CDR2 from the germline V gene are SGHTA and FQGTGA. This CDR3 contains 13 residues. The CDR3 region is CASSPGMGETQYF. CDR3 nucleotide sequence: TGTGCCAGCAGCCCGGGAATGGGGGAGACCCAGTACTTC.

This clone was recorded once. The genes are TRBV7-9 and TRBJ1-4; 10 nucleotides align to TRBD1. This CDR3 spans 15 amino acids. The germline V gene encodes CDR1 SEHNR and CDR2 FQNEAQ (reference sequence). Trimming at V came to 4 bases and at J to 6 bases, leaving 5 bases not matched to a gene. The CDR3 here is CASSSWTGGDEKLFF. CDR3 bases: TGTGCCAGCAGCTCATGGACAGGGGGGGATGAAAAACTGTTTTTT.

A word on this clone: The junction and the germline gene differ at one end; a read error may be behind it. The V call is TRBV7-7, the J call TRBJ2-2; 9 positions match TRBD1. Germline loops: CDR1 SSHAT, CDR2 FNYEAQ (reference sequence). The CDR3 has 15 amino acids. The CDR3 region is CASSGTGRNTGELFF. In nucleotides, the CDR3 is TGTGCTAGCAGCGGGACAGGGAGGAACACCGGGGAGCTGTTTTTT.

The CDR3 coding sequence is TGCGCCAGCAGCCCCAGGACAGGGGGCGCCCAGCCCCAGCATTTT. Translated, it gives CASSPRTGGAQPQHF. This chain links TRBV4-1 with TRBJ1-5, with 11 bases identical to TRBD1. This CDR3 region has 15 residues. V lost 4 bases to trimming and J lost 7 bases; unmatched junction nucleotides: 6. In germline, CDR1 is MGHRA, CDR2 YSYEKL.

This chain joins TRBV28 and TRBJ2-7, with D tentatively TRBD1 (5 bases). The CDR3 is 16 amino acids. Germline assignment: CDR1 MDHEN and CDR2 SYDVKM. V shed 3 bases and J shed 6 bases, with 21 bases lying between them. CDR3 sequence (DNA): TGTGCCAGCAGTTTTCCCCTAATTTCTGGGGCCCTCGAGCAGTACTTC. This gives the protein CASSFPLISGALEQYF. Full variable domain (rest looked up from reference TRBV28 and TRBJ2-7): DVKVTQSSRYLVKRTGEKVFLECVQDMDHENMFWYRQDPGLGLRLIYFSYDVKMKEKGDIPEGYSVSREKKERFSLILESASTNQTSMYLCASSFPLISGALEQYFGPGTRLTVT.

The CDR3 coding sequence is TGTGCCAGCAGTTATAGGGCAGGGGCGACTAACTATGGCTACACCTTC. Amino acids: CASSYRAGATNYGYTF. The V call is TRBV6-2 or TRBV6-3, the J call TRBJ1-2, with TRBD1 as a possible D gene (6 bases). The germline CDR1 and CDR2 sequences are MNHEY and SVGEGT. This CDR3 has 16 residues. The V end was cut by 3 bases, the J end by 0 bases, with 14 bases between.

CDR3 sequence (DNA): TGTGCCCGGGGGGGAAACACCGGGGAGCTGTTTTTT. Protein sequence: CARGGNTGELFF. The V call is TRBV18, the J call TRBJ2-2; 8 nucleotides match TRBD2. Germline V lookup: CDR1 KGHSH, CDR2 LQKENI. The length of the CDR3 is 12 residues. Trimming removed 11 bases from V and 2 bases from J; junction bases left unmatched: 1.

The chain joins TRBV4-1 to TRBJ2-2, with D possibly matching TRBD2 (5 bases). The CDR3 is made up of 15 amino acids. Trimming pared 0 bases from V and 8 bases from J, leaving 13 bases between. Germline CDR1 reads MGHRA; CDR2 reads YSYEKL. CDR3 bases: TGCGCCAGCAGCCAAGAAGACCTCAGCGGTGGGGAGCTGTTTTTT. This gives the protein CASSQEDLSGGELFF.